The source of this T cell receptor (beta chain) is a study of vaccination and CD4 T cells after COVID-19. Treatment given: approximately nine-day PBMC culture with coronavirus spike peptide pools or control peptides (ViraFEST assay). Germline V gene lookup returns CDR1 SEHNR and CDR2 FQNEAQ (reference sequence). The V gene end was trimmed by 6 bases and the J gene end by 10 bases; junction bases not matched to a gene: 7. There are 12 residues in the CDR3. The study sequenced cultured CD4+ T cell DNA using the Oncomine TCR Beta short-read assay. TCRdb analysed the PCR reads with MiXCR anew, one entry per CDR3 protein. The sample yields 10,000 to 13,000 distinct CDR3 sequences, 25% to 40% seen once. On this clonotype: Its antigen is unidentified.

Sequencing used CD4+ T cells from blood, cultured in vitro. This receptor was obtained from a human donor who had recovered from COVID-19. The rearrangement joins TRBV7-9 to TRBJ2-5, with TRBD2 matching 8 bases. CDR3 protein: CASSYSGTDQYF. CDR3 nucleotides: TGTGCCAGCAGTTATAGCGGGACGGACCAGTACTTC.